This record concerns one T cell receptor (beta chain) sequence. The sample originates from a study of T-cell reconstitution after alpha-beta-depleted transplantation in children. Library preparation (for TCRbeta) was performed with unique molecular identifiers. TCRdb re-called the PCR reads through MiXCR, storing one row per CDR3 protein. This sample has 300,000 to 400,000 distinct CDR3 sequences, with roughly 14% found just once. Germline CDR1 and CDR2: MNHEY and SVGAGI. CDR3 length: 14 residues. V lost 0 bases to trimming and J lost 3 bases, with 6 bases between them. V gene TRBV6-5 combines with J gene TRBJ2-1, with D tentatively TRBD1 or TRBD2 (5 bases each). This clonotype originated in a human donor who donated a stem cell graft to a child with Fanconi anemia. The sample was PBMCs, taken from the stem cell graft. CDR3 bases: TGTGCCAGCAGTTACTCGGGGGACTACAATGAGCAGTTCTTC. Protein product: CASSYSGDYNEQFF.